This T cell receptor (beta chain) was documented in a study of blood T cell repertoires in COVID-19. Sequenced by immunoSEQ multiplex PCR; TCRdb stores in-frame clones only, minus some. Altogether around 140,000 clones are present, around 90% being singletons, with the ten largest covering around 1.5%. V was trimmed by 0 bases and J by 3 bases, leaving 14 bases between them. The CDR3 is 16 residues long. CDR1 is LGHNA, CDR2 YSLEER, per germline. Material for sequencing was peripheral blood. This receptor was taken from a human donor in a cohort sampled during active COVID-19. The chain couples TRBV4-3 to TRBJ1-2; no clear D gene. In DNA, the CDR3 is TGCGCCAGCAGCCAAGATTTAGCCAAGTTCCACTATGGCTACACCTTC. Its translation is CASSQDLAKFHYGYTF.